The count of the clone carrying this T cell receptor (beta chain) is one. The authors' processing: Estimation of nucleated cell counts relied on the amplification of reference gene primers. Generated by immunoSEQ multiplex PCR, the TCRdb table keeps only in-frame clones and is missing some. Clone size and the V and J calls come from that table; the DNA yielded D and trimming. The table includes hundreds of thousands of clones, about 82% detected once. The data were taken from a study of blood T cell repertoires in COVID-19. Study in general: Samples came from the United States, Italy and Spain, spanning acute and convalescent COVID-19. The analysed material was cDNA or gDNA that came from T cells, B-cell-depleted T cells, or PBMCs.

Germline trimming cut 4 bases from V and 10 bases from J; bases unmatched to any gene: 11. Germline CDR1 reads MNHEY; CDR2 reads SMNVEV (reference sequence). The CDR3 has 16 amino acids. The origin of this receptor is a man aged 45-65 years with active or convalescent COVID-19. This chain joins TRBV27 and TRBJ2-1; 12 bases fit TRBD2. The sequencing sample was made of peripheral blood. For the CDR3, the DNA is TGTGCCAGCAGTTCCCCCAGGCTAGCGGGAGGGGGGGAGCAGTTCTTC. It specifies CASSSPRLAGGGEQFF.